Each of the 26 T cell receptor beta chains below was sequenced from the same sample in a study of blood T cell repertoires in COVID-19. The protocol was immunoSEQ multiplex PCR, while the TCRdb copy is restricted to in-frame clones and leaves out a portion. The sample lists 190,000 or so clones; approximately 80% were seen once. The sequenced material came from peripheral blood. The receptors were sampled from a man in his fifties or sixties with COVID-19, enrolled during active disease.

This clone was observed a single time. The CDR3 bases are TGTGCCAGTAGTCCCCCAGGAGGGCCCGTTGGCTACACCTTC. Amino acid sequence: CASSPPGGPVGYTF. This rearrangement joins TRBV19 to TRBJ1-2; D ambiguous. Between the trimmed V and J ends, which lost 5 bases and 7 bases, there was a span of 17 bases. In germline, CDR1 is LNHDA, CDR2 SQIVND (reference sequence). This CDR3 contains 14 residues.

This chain joins TRBV7-9 and TRBJ1-3; D is unclear. Germline loops: CDR1 SEHNR, CDR2 FQNEAQ (reference sequence). This CDR3 has 12 residues. V was cut by 4 bases and J by 7 bases, with 8 bases left in between. The CDR3 reads CASSSWENTIYF. The CDR3 DNA sequence: TGTGCCAGCAGCTCGTGGGAGAACACCATATATTTT.

This clone was counted between two and nine times. The chain is built from TRBV29-1 and TRBJ1-1; D remains ambiguous. CDR3 size: 13 residues. V dropped 1 base and J dropped 3 bases, with 9 bases sitting between them. The germline V gene encodes CDR1 SQVTM and CDR2 ANQGSEA. The CDR3 DNA reads as TGCAGCGTTGAAGGGTTTCTAGACACTGAAGCTTTCTTT. Translating it yields CSVEGFLDTEAFF.

The rearrangement joins TRBV19 to TRBJ2-7; 11 bases line up with TRBD1. With 2 bases clipped from V and 2 bases from J, the junction kept 2 bases outside the gene matches. Germline V gene sequence: CDR1 LNHDA, CDR2 SQIVND (reference sequence). The CDR3 spans 15 residues. Here the CDR3 DNA reads TGTGCCAGTAGTATACGGGGACAGGGGGCCTACGAGCAGTACTTC. It specifies CASSIRGQGAYEQYF.

The rearrangement uses TRBV12-3 or TRBV12-4 and TRBJ1-1; D perhaps matches TRBD1 (5 bases). The V end lost 3 bases, the J end lost 9 bases, and 11 bases lay between the germline ends. The CDR3 loop spans 12 amino acids. The CDR3 region has the DNA TGTGCCAGCAGTTTGAGGCAGGGAAAAGCTTTCTTT. Translated, it gives CASSLRQGKAFF.

The rearrangement uses TRBV11-2 and TRBJ1-5; D not certain. Germline V gene lookup returns CDR1 SGHAT and CDR2 FQNNGV. V dropped 3 bases and J dropped 0 bases, with 6 bases sitting between them. There are 14 residues in the CDR3. The DNA of the CDR3 is TGTGCCAGCAGCTTCGGGGATAGCAATCAGCCCCAGCATTTT. Translating it yields CASSFGDSNQPQHF.

The chain uses TRBV14 and TRBJ2-1; 7 bases match TRBD2. Germline lookup yields CDR1 SGHDN and CDR2 FVKESK. The junction had 4 bases not matched to a gene; V was cut back by 0 bases and J by 8 bases. This CDR3 is built from 14 residues. The CDR3 loop is CASSQERERDEQFF. CDR3 bases: TGTGCCAGCAGCCAAGAGCGGGAGAGGGATGAGCAGTTCTTC.

V usage is TRBV5-4 and J usage is TRBJ1-1; 7 bases align to TRBD1. This CDR3 has 16 amino acids. Germline-derived CDR1 and CDR2 are SGHNT and YYREEE (reference sequence). J was trimmed by 1 base and V by 3 bases; bases with no gene match: 9. This CDR3 reads CASSSRTGDGNTEAFF. CDR3 coding DNA: TGTGCCAGCAGCTCGAGGACAGGCGATGGGAACACTGAAGCTTTCTTT.

J is TRBJ1-1 and V is TRBV12-3 or TRBV12-4; D is perhaps TRBD1 (5 bases). The CDR3 loop spans 13 amino acids. V lost 5 bases and J lost 5, with 12 bases in between. CDR3 region: CASSPREGTEAFF. The DNA of the CDR3 is TGTGCCAGCAGTCCACGGGAGGGGACTGAAGCTTTCTTT.

The J gene is TRBJ2-2, the V gene TRBV3-1 (or the pseudogene TRBV3-2); 15 nucleotides align to TRBD2. CDR3 length equals 18 residues. Germline values: CDR1 LGHDT, CDR2 YNNKEL (reference sequence). Trimming took 4 bases from V and 6 from J; bases not matched to a gene: 9. As DNA, the CDR3 is TGTGCCAGCAGCCTCCGGACTAGCGGGAGGGGTGGAGCCGGGGAGCTGTTTTTT. This codes for CASSLRTSGRGGAGELFF.

Only one count was recorded for this clone. V and J are TRBV3-1 (or the pseudogene TRBV3-2) and TRBJ1-1, with TRBD1 identical over 7 bases. The CDR3 has 16 amino acids. Trimming cost V 7 bases and J 5 bases; bases outside gene matches: 16. Germline values: CDR1 LGHDT, CDR2 YNNKEL (reference sequence). CDR3 coding DNA: TGTGCCAGCAACCTTAGGACAGGCGCGTCGGGTACTGAAGCTTTCTTT. Translating gives CASNLRTGASGTEAFF.

The gene calls are TRBV6-1 and TRBJ1-4, with TRBD1 matching over 8 bases. CDR1 and CDR2 from the germline V gene are MNHNS and SASEGT. This CDR3 has 16 amino acids. Unmatched junction bases numbered 12, after V lost 2 bases and J lost 10 bases. The CDR3 loop reads CASSESLDRAGVKLFF. CDR3 DNA: TGTGCCAGCAGTGAATCCCTGGACAGGGCGGGGGTAAAACTGTTTTTT.

The V gene is TRBV6-5, the J gene TRBJ1-1; TRBD1 might be the D (5 bases). Germline CDR1 and CDR2: MNHEY and SVGAGI. Trimming took off 0 bases at V and 10 bases at J, with 12 bases between the two ends. This CDR3 is built from 13 residues. CDR3 in DNA: TGTGCCAGCAGTTACTCCCCCAGGGAGGGAGCTTTCTTT. As protein: CASSYSPREGAFF.

This chain connects TRBV2 to TRBJ1-1; TRBD1 matches 8 bases. The CDR3 has 15 residues. Germline trimming cut 6 bases from V and 1 base from J; bases unmatched to any gene: 7. The germline V gene encodes CDR1 SNHLY and CDR2 FYNNEI. DNA for the CDR3: TGTGCCAGCAGCCGGACAGGGCTGGGGAACACTGAAGCTTTCTTT. Translating gives CASSRTGLGNTEAFF.

A note on this clone: The junction and the germline gene differ at one end; a read error may be behind it. This chain links TRBV6-6 with TRBJ1-4; D not certain. The germline V gene encodes CDR1 MNHNY and CDR2 SVGAGI (reference sequence). The CDR3 runs to 16 residues. The CDR3 nucleotides are TGTGCCAGCAGTCGAGAGGGTGGAAGGACTAATGAGAAACTGTTTTTT. Its translation is CASSREGGRTNEKLFF.

The chain couples TRBV7-9 to TRBJ1-4; D is undetermined. Germline V gene data show CDR1 as SEHNR and CDR2 as FQNEAQ (reference sequence). The CDR3 consists of 13 residues. V lost 11 bases and J lost 2, with 12 bases in between. CDR3 coding DNA: TGTGCCCTTGGAAGGAGTACTAATGAAAAACTGTTTTTT. Translated, it gives CALGRSTNEKLFF.

This chain uses TRBV27 with TRBJ2-5; no clear D gene. The CDR3 runs 13 residues. Germline V CDR1 and CDR2: MNHEY, SMNVEV (reference sequence). The ends were cut back, 4 bases at V and 3 bases at J, with 9 bases in the middle. The CDR3, as DNA: TGTGCCAGCAGTTGGGCAGGTGAAGAGACCCAGTACTTC. Protein: CASSWAGEETQYF.

The chain recombines TRBV10-2 with TRBJ1-5; possibly TRBD1 for D (6 bases). Trimming took off 6 bases at V and 3 bases at J, with 18 bases between the two ends. Germline values: CDR1 WSHSY, CDR2 SAAADI. The CDR3 covers 16 residues. DNA of the CDR3: TGCGCCAGCAGCGTCGGTAGACAGGTTATCAATCAGCCCCAGCATTTT. Its protein product is CASSVGRQVINQPQHF.

This chain joins TRBV5-6 and TRBJ2-5, with unresolved D. CDR3 length: 12 residues. Germline V CDR1 and CDR2: SGHDT, YYEEEE. The V gene lost 4 bases and the J gene lost 4 bases, with 8 bases spanning the gap. The DNA for the CDR3 is TGTGCCAGCAGCCTGGCGTCAGAGACCCAGTACTTC. It translates to CASSLASETQYF.

The chain carries TRBV6-1 and TRBJ1-5, with D perhaps TRBD1 (5 bases). This CDR3 contains 19 residues. V lost 2 bases and J 0 bases, leaving 20 bases between the germline ends. Per the germline V gene, CDR1 is MNHNS and CDR2 is SASEGT. Here the CDR3 reads CASSENRGTATFSNQPQHF. The CDR3 DNA reads TGTGCCAGCAGTGAAAATCGGGGGACGGCCACATTTAGCAATCAGCCCCAGCATTTT.

The V and J genes are TRBV25-1 and TRBJ2-1; 9 bases are a match to TRBD2. V shed 4 bases and J 1 base; nucleotides not matched to a gene: 5. Germline CDR1 reads MGHDK; CDR2 reads SYGVNS. This CDR3 comprises 16 residues. This chain's CDR3 is CASSARLAVSYNEQFF. CDR3 sequence (DNA): TGTGCCAGCAGTGCGAGACTAGCGGTATCCTACAATGAGCAGTTCTTC.

The genes are TRBV6-5 and TRBJ1-1, with D perhaps matching TRBD1 (6 bases). Between the trimmed V and J ends, which lost 5 bases and 2 bases, there was a span of 15 bases. CDR1 is MNHEY and CDR2 is SVGAGI in the germline V gene. The CDR3 runs 15 residues. CDR3 DNA sequence: TGTGCCAGCAGTCCTCCGACAGGAACAAACACTGAAGCTTTCTTT. Protein: CASSPPTGTNTEAFF.

The chain recombines TRBV5-1 with TRBJ1-3; 7 bases match TRBD1. Losses at the gene ends were 0 bases for V and 4 bases for J; bases not matched to a gene: 7. CDR1 and CDR2 (germline): SGHRS, YFSETQ. CDR3 length: 16 residues. The CDR3 DNA is TGCGCCAGCAGCTTGGGGGACAGTCTAGAAGGAAACACCATATATTTT. This codes for CASSLGDSLEGNTIYF.

This chain links TRBV5-4 with TRBJ1-5, with D unclear. The CDR3 totals 15 residues. Deletions cut 2 bases from V and 0 bases from J, with 9 bases between. Germline-derived CDR1 and CDR2 are SGHNT and YYREEE (reference sequence). CDR3 loop: CASSFGGYSNQPQHF. The CDR3 DNA sequence: TGTGCCAGCAGCTTCGGAGGATATAGCAATCAGCCCCAGCATTTT.

The rearrangement uses TRBV2 and TRBJ2-6; possible D gene TRBD1, 6 bases. The V end lost 6 bases, the J end lost 4 bases, and 13 bases lay between the germline ends. Germline V gene sequence: CDR1 SNHLY, CDR2 FYNNEI. The CDR3 consists of 15 residues. The CDR3 is CASSTDRLGANVLTF. CDR3 coding DNA: TGTGCCAGCAGCACTGACAGGCTCGGGGCCAACGTCCTGACTTTC.

CDR3 amino acids: CASSFSNTEAFF. CDR3 nucleotide sequence: TGTGCCAGCAGCTTCTCGAACACTGAAGCTTTCTTT. The rearrangement uses TRBV5-6 and TRBJ1-1; D is unclear. The CDR3 is 12 residues long. V lost 2 bases, J lost 1 base, and 3 bases lay in between. In germline, CDR1 is SGHDT, CDR2 YYEEEE.